Below, one TCR beta chain is given with its context. Its antigen is still unknown. Every patient had relapsed following autologous stem cell transplantation, and cohorts differed in brentuximab vedotin exposure. Complete response, partial response or progressive disease was recorded as best response. These data are taken from a study of PD-1 blockade in classical Hodgkin lymphoma. As for the study in general: A 3 mg/kg intravenous dose of nivolumab was received by patients every 2 weeks. General study findings and limits: Compared with baseline, CD4+ but not CD8+ TCR diversity had risen significantly by C4D1. At baseline, newly diagnosed patients reportedly showed less TCR diversity than healthy donors.

TCRdb's table, derived via immunoSEQ multiplex PCR, lists solely in-frame clones and lacks some. The top ten hold about 10% of the sample, which has 13,000 or so clones, 80% to 95% seen once. The sequences come from peripheral blood mononuclear cells (PBMCs), collected at baseline. The TCR originated in a human donor with classical Hodgkin lymphoma.

This CDR3 reads CASSLGGGSHDTQYF. The CDR3 DNA sequence: TGTGCCAGCAGCTTAGGGGGGGGCTCTCACGATACGCAGTATTTT. This chain uses TRBV11-2 with TRBJ2-3, with D perhaps TRBD2 (7 bases). The germline gives CDR1 SGHAT, CDR2 FQNNGV. This CDR3 contains 15 residues. V was cut by 1 base and J by 6 bases, with 14 bases left in between.